A selection of T cell receptor beta chains follows, all from one sample in a study of molecular identifiers for immune sequencing clone quantification. TCRdb used MiXCR to reprocess the PCR reads, holding one entry per CDR3 protein. The table lists under 650,000 distinct CDR3 sequences, just under 20% of them singletons. Material for sequencing was naive CD8+ T cells from blood, with Jurkat cell RNA spiked in. The receptors shown here come from a human donor in good health. Some libraries in this study had Jurkat cell RNA spiked in. Each CDR3 is given with its conserved first and last residue. A D gene is named only where the DNA matches it firmly. Expanded clones get a size class; other rows say once, few or many, or leave the size out.

clone_size,v_call,j_call,d_call,cdr3_nt,cdr3_aa
many,TRBV30,TRBJ1-1,.,TGTGCCTGGAGTGTATTAGCCAGGGGTGCCACTGAAGCTTTCTTT,CAWSVLARGATEAFF
few,TRBV11-2,TRBJ2-6,.,TGTGCCAGCAGCCCCTTCCCCCTGAGCTCTGGGGCCAACGTCCTGACTTTC,CASSPFPLSSGANVLTF
.,TRBV20-1,TRBJ2-5,TRBD2,TGCAGTGCTCTGACTAGCGAAGGACCTCGGGGAGAGACCCAGTACTTC,CSALTSEGPRGETQYF
few,TRBV5-6,TRBJ2-7,.,TGTGCCAGCAGCTTGGATGTCGGACCACGCTCCTACGAGCAGTACTTC,CASSLDVGPRSYEQYF
many,TRBV15,TRBJ2-7,.,TGTGCCACCGGAAATTGGGGCTACGAGCAGTACTTC,CATGNWGYEQYF
many,TRBV21-1,TRBJ1-1,.,TGTGCCAGCAGCAAAGGGGACAGTAGGATCATGAACACTGAAGCTTTCTTT,CASSKGDSRIMNTEAFF
.,TRBV24-1,TRBJ2-7,TRBD2,TGTGCCACCAGCCCCGGACTAGCGCGGGAGCAGTACTTC,CATSPGLAREQYF
many,TRBV20-1,TRBJ2-7,.,TGCAGTGCAAGACTCATCAGGGCCGAAGAGCAGTACTTC,CSARLIRAEEQYF
few,TRBV7-9,TRBJ1-2,.,TGTGCCAGCAGCTTAGACAGGGATCATGGCTACACCTTC,CASSLDRDHGYTF
.,TRBV30,TRBJ2-7,TRBD2,TGTGCCTGGAGACTAGCGGGTACTCACTACGAGCAGTACTTC,CAWRLAGTHYEQYF
many,TRBV7-9,TRBJ2-3,.,TGTGCCAGCAGCTTAGTAGCGCCCAGGGAAGATACGCAGTATTTT,CASSLVAPREDTQYF
many,TRBV9,TRBJ2-2,.,TGTGCCAGCAGCGTAGCTTCACCCACCCCTAACACCGGGGAGCTGTTTTTT,CASSVASPTPNTGELFF
many,TRBV5-1,TRBJ1-1,TRBD1,TGCGCCAGCAGCTTGATAGGGGGCTGGGAGGACACTGAAGCTTTCTTT,CASSLIGGWEDTEAFF
many,TRBV27,TRBJ2-7,TRBD1,TGTGCCAGCAGCCATGGACCGGGACAGATCTACGAGCAGTACTTC,CASSHGPGQIYEQYF
many,TRBV5-5,TRBJ1-1,.,TGTGCCAGCAGCTTGATGGCAGGGGTGATTGGCACTGAAGCTTTCTTT,CASSLMAGVIGTEAFF
.,TRBV19,TRBJ2-7,.,TGTGCCAGTAGTATAGATTCAACGGACAGCGGGGAGCAGTACTTC,CASSIDSTDSGEQYF
few,TRBV9,TRBJ2-1,TRBD1,TGTGCCAGCAGCGAGAGGACAGGGTTGGCCTACAATGAGCAGTTCTTC,CASSERTGLAYNEQFF
many,TRBV6-5,TRBJ2-3,TRBD2,TGTGCCAGCAGAGAAGCGGGAGGGACAGATACGCAGTATTTT,CASREAGGTDTQYF
.,TRBV9,TRBJ2-5,TRBD2,TGTGCCAGCAGCATCGGGGGGGAAGAGACCCAGTACTTC,CASSIGGEETQYF
few,TRBV12-3/TRBV12-4,TRBJ2-5,TRBD2,TGTGCCAGCAGCTGGGGACTAACTCAAGAGACCCAGTACTTC,CASSWGLTQETQYF
few,TRBV5-3,TRBJ1-2,.,TGTGCCAGCAGCAGTTGGGGAGCCCAATATGGCTACACCTTC,CASSSWGAQYGYTF
many,TRBV6-6,TRBJ2-7,.,TGTGCCAGCAGCCCACCGGGCCCGGCCCAATACGAGCAGTACTTC,CASSPPGPAQYEQYF
many,TRBV12-3/TRBV12-4,TRBJ2-7,TRBD1,TGTGCCAGCAGTGGACGGGACAGCTTGGCCTACGAGCAGTACTTC,CASSGRDSLAYEQYF
.,TRBV19,TRBJ2-3,.,TGTGCCAGTAGTTGGGGCCGCACAAATACGCAGTATTTT,CASSWGRTNTQYF
.,TRBV29-1,TRBJ2-7,TRBD1,TGCAGCGGGGGACAGGGAGCCTACGAGCAGTACTTC,CSGGQGAYEQYF
many,TRBV4-1,TRBJ2-1,.,TGCGCCAGCAGCCAAGATGAGGAGTATGAGCAGTTCTTC,CASSQDEEYEQFF
many,TRBV29-1,TRBJ2-3,.,TGCAGCGTTGAAGATAAAAGTCGGCGGGCCTTTACGCAGTATTTT,CSVEDKSRRAFTQYF
many,TRBV20-1,TRBJ2-7,TRBD2,TGCAGTGCTCGAAAGCGGGAGTTTCACTTTGACGAGCAGTACTTC,CSARKREFHFDEQYF
many,TRBV7-8,TRBJ1-5,TRBD1,TGTGCCAGCAGCTTAGGCGGGACAGGGGGTTATCAGCCCCAGCATTTT,CASSLGGTGGYQPQHF